Below, 26 T cell receptor beta chains from the same sample are listed, as sequenced in a study of blood T cell repertoires in COVID-19. The repertoire was sequenced with immunoSEQ multiplex PCR; TCRdb's copy has only in-frame clones and lacks some. The sample contains roughly 140,000 clones, around 83% of which appear only once. The source material was PBMCs or T cells enriched from blood (not recorded which). The receptors stem from a woman aged 50 to 60 who had been exposed to COVID-19.

The V and J genes are TRBV7-9 and TRBJ2-5; D might be TRBD1 (5 bases). CDR3 length: 14 amino acids. Trimming left V 1 base short and J 4 bases short, with 10 bases between. Germline CDR1 and CDR2: SEHNR and FQNEAQ (reference sequence). This CDR3 reads CASSLEGLGETQYF. DNA for the CDR3: TGTGCCAGCAGCTTAGAGGGGTTAGGAGAGACCCAGTACTTC. Together with reference TRBV7-9 and TRBJ2-5, the CDR3 gives the full variable domain: DTGVSQNPRHKITKRGQNVTFRCDPISEHNRLYWYRQTLGQGPEFLTYFQNEAQLEKSRLLSDRFSAERPKGSFSTLEIQRTEQGDSAMYLCASSLEGLGETQYFGPGTRLLVL.

The genes are TRBV6-2 or TRBV6-3 and TRBJ1-2; no reliable D call. The CDR3 totals 15 residues. V was pared by 5 bases and J by 3 bases, with 16 bases between. The germline V gene has CDR1 MNHEY and CDR2 SVGEGT. This CDR3 reads CASSGRVGPYYGYTF. The DNA for the CDR3 is TGTGCCAGCAGTGGCCGGGTCGGTCCGTACTATGGCTACACCTTC.

V gene TRBV21-1 combines with J gene TRBJ1-3; TRBD1 was called by the table and not checked on the DNA. TRBV21-1 has pseudogene status. This CDR3 is built from 20 residues. In nucleotides, the CDR3 is TGTGCCAGCAGCAAAGAGGCCCCCCACCAACAGGATCGCTCTGGAAACACCATATATTTT. This codes for CASSKEAPHQQDRSGNTIYF.

This rearrangement joins TRBV19 to TRBJ1-1, with D unresolved. Trimming removed 3 bases from V and 7 bases from J, with 15 bases in between. The CDR3 is 14 residues long. CDR1 LNHDA and CDR2 SQIVND come from the germline V gene (reference sequence). The CDR3 DNA reads TGTGCCAGTAGTATCGTCCCGGCGGCCGGTGAAGCTTTCTTT. Residues: CASSIVPAAGEAFF.

V is TRBV3-1 (or the pseudogene TRBV3-2) and J is TRBJ1-2; 8 nucleotides line up with TRBD1. This CDR3 region has 17 residues. Germline V gene sequence: CDR1 LGHDT, CDR2 YNNKEL (reference sequence). J gave up 3 bases and V 1 base, and 10 bases lay outside the gene matches. The CDR3 here is CASSQAPGQGSHYGYTF. The CDR3 DNA is TGTGCCAGCAGCCAAGCCCCCGGACAGGGATCACACTATGGCTACACCTTC.

The genes are TRBV19 and TRBJ1-5, with D maybe TRBD1 (6 bases). V lost 6 bases and J 5 bases, leaving 14 bases between the germline ends. CDR1 is LNHDA, CDR2 SQIVND, per germline (reference sequence). This CDR3 comprises 14 residues. The CDR3 DNA follows: TGTGCCAGTAGACGGACAGATCGACATCAGCCCCAGCATTTT. It yields the protein CASRRTDRHQPQHF.

A few counts support this clone. V is TRBV14 and J is TRBJ2-2, with 7 bases identical to TRBD1. Trimming took 4 bases from V and 6 from J; bases not matched to a gene: 8. Germline V gives CDR1 SGHDN, CDR2 FVKESK. The CDR3 loop spans 15 amino acids. The CDR3: CASSLLQGLPGELFF. The CDR3 bases are TGTGCCAGCAGCCTATTACAGGGGCTTCCCGGGGAGCTGTTTTTT.

This clone was picked up a small number of times. The rearrangement uses TRBV5-1 and TRBJ2-1; 7 bases map to TRBD2. CDR1 and CDR2 from the germline V gene are SGHRS and YFSETQ. Unmatched junction bases numbered 7, after V lost 4 bases and J lost 6 bases. This CDR3 has 14 amino acids. The DNA of the CDR3 is TGCGCCAGCAGCGTCGGGGGGTTACCCAATGAGCAGTTCTTC. It translates to CASSVGGLPNEQFF.

This chain connects TRBV7-8 to TRBJ2-7; D is possibly TRBD1 (6 bases). This CDR3 comprises 15 residues. The V and J ends lost 5 bases and 0 bases respectively, with 14 bases between them. The germline V gene has CDR1 SGHVS and CDR2 FQNEAQ. CDR3 in DNA: TGTGCCAGCAGCCAACGGACAGAATTCTCCTACGAGCAGTACTTC. This codes for CASSQRTEFSYEQYF.

The chain recombines TRBV5-4 with TRBJ2-2, with D perhaps matching TRBD2 (6 bases). CDR1 and CDR2 (germline): SGHNT, YYREEE (reference sequence). This CDR3 spans 16 amino acids. V lost 4 bases and J lost 0, with 13 bases in between. The CDR3 loop reads CASSQLGLSNTGELFF. The CDR3 region has the DNA TGTGCCAGCAGCCAGCTAGGACTATCGAACACCGGGGAGCTGTTTTTT.

This chain links TRBV5-8 with TRBJ2-3, with 14 bases identical to TRBD2. Trimming at V came to 4 bases and at J to 2 bases, leaving 6 bases not matched to a gene. The V gene's germline CDR1 is SGHTS and CDR2 YDEGEE. The CDR3 extends over 17 amino acids. The CDR3 sequence: CASSARTSGRITDTQYF. The CDR3 bases are TGTGCCAGCAGCGCCCGGACTAGCGGGAGGATCACAGATACGCAGTATTTT.

This rearrangement joins TRBV6-2 or TRBV6-3 to TRBJ2-5; 9 nucleotides align to TRBD2. The V and J ends lost 4 bases and 3 bases, in that order; junction bases with no gene match: 9. CDR1 and CDR2 (germline): MNHEY, SVGEGT. CDR3 size: 16 residues. The CDR3 region has the DNA TGTGCCAGCAGTTTCCTCCTAGCGGGGAGGGAAGAGACCCAGTACTTC. Amino acid sequence: CASSFLLAGREETQYF.

This chain uses TRBV11-3 with TRBJ2-2, with TRBD2 identical over 8 bases. The CDR3 covers 15 residues. Losses at the gene ends were 1 base for V and 3 bases for J; bases not matched to a gene: 1. Germline CDR1 reads SGHNT; CDR2 reads YENEEA. The CDR3 nucleotides read TGTGCCAGCAGCTTAGGCGGGAGGCACACCGGGGAGCTGTTTTTT. Translating gives CASSLGGRHTGELFF.

The rearrangement joins TRBV12-3 or TRBV12-4 to TRBJ1-5; 7 bases are a match to TRBD1. The trim removed 6 bases at V and 5 bases at J, leaving 4 bases unmatched. CDR3 length: 13 residues. CDR3 in amino acids: CASRPTGDQPQHF. The DNA for the CDR3 is TGTGCCAGCAGACCCACAGGGGATCAGCCCCAGCATTTT.

In this sample, this clone turned up a few times. This chain's CDR3 is CASSPSGVKLFF. The CDR3 nucleotides are TGTGCCAGCTCACCATCCGGGGTAAAACTGTTTTTT. The chain couples TRBV18 to TRBJ1-4; D uncertain. This CDR3 contains 12 residues. Trimming left V 2 bases short and J 10 bases short, with 8 bases between. Germline loops: CDR1 KGHSH, CDR2 LQKENI. The whole variable domain, filled in from reference TRBV18 and TRBJ1-4, reads NAGVMQNPRHLVRRRGQEARLRCSPMKGHSHVYWYRQLPEEGLKFMVYLQKENIIDESGMPKERFSAEFPKEGPSILRIQQVVRGDSAAYFCASSPSGVKLFFGSGTQLSVL.

This clone was seen a single time. The chain joins TRBV27 to TRBJ2-3; D call uncertain. This CDR3 region has 15 residues. Germline lookup yields CDR1 MNHEY and CDR2 SMNVEV (reference sequence). Trimming removed 3 bases from V and 2 bases from J, with 12 bases in between. In DNA, the CDR3 is TGTGCCAGCAGTTTTATGGCTTCCAACACAGATACGCAGTATTTT. Translation gives CASSFMASNTDTQYF.

This clone was seen a single time. V is TRBV3-1 (or the pseudogene TRBV3-2) and J is TRBJ1-1; TRBD1 aligns across 8 bases. The CDR3 has 18 residues. After removal of 3 bases from V and 0 bases from J, the junction contained 12 bases not matched to a gene. Germline CDR1 LGHDT, CDR2 YNNKEL (reference sequence). As DNA, the CDR3 is TGTGCCAGCAGCCACCACAGGGGGGGATCAGGGGTGAACACTGAAGCTTTCTTT. Protein: CASSHHRGGSGVNTEAFF.

The genes are TRBV9 and TRBJ2-5; TRBD1 is a possible D gene (5 bases). The germline V gene has CDR1 SGDLS and CDR2 YYNGEE. This CDR3 has 15 amino acids. Trimming shortened V by 0 bases and J by 2 bases, and 11 bases separated the two germline ends. The CDR3 here is CASSVGPGPQETQYF. CDR3 nucleotide sequence: TGTGCCAGCAGCGTAGGCCCAGGGCCTCAAGAGACCCAGTACTTC.

The chain carries TRBV2 and TRBJ1-2; 8 bases are a match to TRBD1. Germline values: CDR1 SNHLY, CDR2 FYNNEI. V trimming: 7 bases; J trimming: 4 bases; junction bases outside the gene matches: 11. The CDR3 consists of 15 residues. CDR3 protein: CASTLKQGAGYGYTF. The DNA for the CDR3 is TGTGCCAGCACTCTAAAGCAGGGGGCCGGCTATGGCTACACCTTC.

The chain uses TRBV20-1 and TRBJ2-3, with 7 bases that match TRBD1. V lost 3 bases to trimming and J lost 7 bases; unmatched junction nucleotides: 4. The CDR3 consists of 12 residues. Germline CDR1 DFQATT, CDR2 SNEGSKA (reference sequence). The CDR3 region is CSASTGANTQYF. The CDR3, as DNA: TGCAGTGCTAGTACAGGGGCGAATACGCAGTATTTT.

V and J are TRBV19 and TRBJ2-5, with D hard to call. The V and J ends lost 3 bases and 5 bases respectively, with 10 bases between them. Germline V gene data show CDR1 as LNHDA and CDR2 as SQIVND (reference sequence). This CDR3 contains 13 residues. CDR3 loop: CASSIVPPETQYF. CDR3 DNA: TGTGCCAGTAGTATCGTCCCCCCGGAGACCCAGTACTTC.

The V and J genes are TRBV5-6 and TRBJ2-1; a possible D gene is TRBD1 (6 bases). CDR1 SGHDT and CDR2 YYEEEE come from the germline V gene. The CDR3 runs 15 residues. Trimming took 3 bases from V and 3 from J, leaving 13 bases between them. CDR3 amino acids: CASSSTGWGYNEQFF. In nucleotides, the CDR3 is TGTGCCAGCAGCTCGACAGGTTGGGGCTACAATGAGCAGTTCTTC.

V gene TRBV9 combines with J gene TRBJ1-1; a weak D match, TRBD1 (5 bases). Germline values: CDR1 SGDLS, CDR2 YYNGEE. With 0 bases removed from V and 5 bases from J, the gap between germline ends came to 11 bases. The CDR3 length is 14 residues. The CDR3 bases are TGTGCCAGCAGCGTAGTGGACGGGGGGACTGAAGCTTTCTTT. Amino acid sequence: CASSVVDGGTEAFF.

The V and J genes are TRBV4-3 and TRBJ1-2, with D possibly matching TRBD1 (5 bases). V was pared by 1 base and J by 8 bases, with 17 bases between. The germline V gene has CDR1 LGHNA and CDR2 YSLEER. The CDR3 runs to 15 residues. The CDR3 DNA follows: TGCGCCAGCAGCCAAGTGGGGCGAGGTAAGGGAGGCTACACCTTC. Translating gives CASSQVGRGKGGYTF.

The table lists this clone with a count of one. The gene calls are TRBV6-5 and TRBJ1-5; 8 bases align to TRBD1. V gave up 6 bases and J gave up 3 bases; unmatched junction bases: 4. From germline, CDR1 is MNHEY and CDR2 SVGAGI. The CDR3 runs to 14 residues. CDR3 coding DNA: TGTGCCAGCAGAAAGACAGGGGTCAATCAGCCCCAGCATTTT. Amino acids: CASRKTGVNQPQHF.

In regard to this clone: Other DNA sequences of this sample code for an identical CDR3. V is TRBV7-9 and J is TRBJ2-5; D is unresolved. The V and J ends lost 5 bases and 2 bases respectively, with 3 bases between them. This CDR3 region has 11 residues. Germline V CDR1 and CDR2: SEHNR, FQNEAQ (reference sequence). The CDR3: CASSPQETQYF. The CDR3 DNA is TGTGCCAGCAGCCCACAAGAGACCCAGTACTTC.